This T cell receptor beta chain was sequenced in a study of cytomegalovirus exposure and HLA in healthy donors. Overall study context: The use of the same platform for the 100 to 150 validation repertoires and the approximately 670 first-cohort repertoires was reported by a later analysis. Study-level findings and limits: Associated with cytomegalovirus, according to the listing, were 150 to 200 TCR beta chains.

Donors came from a validation cohort of over a hundred subjects, distinct from the first 666-subject cohort. The method was immunoSEQ multiplex PCR; TCRdb's version includes in-frame clones alone and lacks a portion of them. This sample has about 82,000 clones, with 85% to 95% found just once. With regard to this clone: The antigen remains unidentified.

This CDR3 is built from 14 residues. CDR1 is LNHDA, CDR2 SQIVND, per germline (reference sequence). The V end was cut by 3 bases, the J end by 4 bases, with 10 bases between. V and J are TRBV19 and TRBJ1-5; D gene ambiguous. The sequencing input was PBMCs. The receptor was isolated from a woman aged 18 to 35 in good health and CMV-seronegative. CDR3 in DNA: TGTGCCAGTAGTATGGAAGACACAAATCAGCCCCAGCATTTT. It translates to CASSMEDTNQPQHF.